Listed below are T cell receptor beta chains from one sample, sequenced in a study of blood T cell repertoires in COVID-19. TCRdb keeps only in-frame clones here, not all; method: immunoSEQ multiplex PCR. The sample includes approximately 250,000 clones, 75% to 85% of them seen just once. Input material: peripheral blood. These receptors were obtained from a middle-aged man who had recovered from COVID-19. The CDR3 runs from the conserved cysteine through the conserved F or W. A D gene is named only where the DNA matches it firmly. Only part of the rows carry a size: once, few, many, or a class if the clone is expanded.

abundance | j_gene | v_gene | d_gene | CDR3aa | CDR3nt
NA | TRBJ1-4 | TRBV11-2 | TRBD1 | CASSLLDRRYGKLFF | TGTGCCAGCAGCCTCCTGGACAGGAGGTATGGAAAACTGTTTTTT
NA | TRBJ1-2 | TRBV2 | NA | CASSDIRGINYGYTF | TGTGCCAGCAGTGATATCAGGGGTATTAACTATGGCTACACCTTC
NA | TRBJ2-7 | TRBV27 | NA | CASSTTAVNYEQYF | TGTGCCAGCAGTACAACAGCGGTGAACTACGAGCAGTACTTC
NA | TRBJ2-1 | TRBV4-1 | TRBD2 | CASSQDSLAGIKRYNEQFF | TGCGCCAGCAGCCAAGATAGCCTAGCGGGGATAAAAAGATACAATGAGCAGTTCTTC
NA | TRBJ2-5 | TRBV13 | TRBD2 | CASSRLAGDRAQYF | TGTGCCAGCAGCCGACTAGCGGGAGACCGGGCCCAGTACTTC
NA | TRBJ2-5 | TRBV11-2 | TRBD1 | CASSPGQGGETQYF | TGTGCCAGCAGCCCGGGACAGGGGGGAGAGACCCAGTACTTC
NA | TRBJ1-5 | TRBV5-6 | NA | CASSRGGASNQPQHF | TGTGCCAGCAGCCGGGGGGGCGCAAGCAATCAGCCCCAGCATTTT
NA | TRBJ2-1 | TRBV5-4 | TRBD2 | CASSLRGGSYSYNEQFF | TGTGCCAGCAGCTTGCGCGGGGGGTCCTACTCCTACAATGAGCAGTTCTTC
once | TRBJ1-2 | TRBV27 | NA | CASSLSRQGSMGYTF | TGTGCCAGCAGTTTATCAAGGCAGGGTAGTATGGGCTACACCTTC
NA | TRBJ2-1 | TRBV19 | NA | CASSIGQGFHNEQFF | TGTGCCAGTAGTATCGGGCAGGGTTTTCACAATGAGCAGTTCTTC
NA | TRBJ2-5 | TRBV7-2 | TRBD2 | CASSLTGLAEETQYF | TGTGCCAGCAGCTTAACGGGGCTAGCGGAAGAGACCCAGTACTTC
NA | TRBJ1-3 | TRBV6-1 | NA | CASSDTGHGGAGNTIYF | TGTGCCAGCAGTGATACGGGACACGGAGGTGCTGGAAACACCATATATTTT
NA | TRBJ1-2 | TRBV6-1 | NA | CASSEGQFYGYTF | TGTGCCAGCAGTGAGGGACAATTCTATGGCTACACCTTC
NA | TRBJ1-1 | TRBV30 | TRBD1 | CAWSGWDRASEAFF | TGTGCCTGGAGTGGATGGGACAGGGCGTCTGAAGCTTTCTTT
NA | TRBJ2-7 | TRBV19 | TRBD1 | CATTGQGAGYEQYF | TGTGCCACTACCGGACAGGGGGCAGGTTACGAGCAGTACTTC
NA | TRBJ2-7 | TRBV9 | NA | CASSVGLDYEQYF | TGTGCCAGCAGCGTAGGACTAGATTACGAGCAGTACTTC
NA | TRBJ1-1 | TRBV5-1 | NA | CASSFGPSGTEAFF | TGCGCCAGCAGCTTCGGCCCCTCCGGGACTGAAGCTTTCTTT
NA | TRBJ1-2 | TRBV4-3 | NA | CASSQDHPVYGYTF | TGCGCCAGCAGCCAAGATCATCCGGTCTATGGCTACACCTTC
NA | TRBJ2-2 | TRBV5-1 | NA | CASSLVVTVRTGELFF | TGCGCCAGCAGCTTGGTTGTGACAGTCAGGACCGGGGAGCTGTTTTTT
NA | TRBJ2-1 | TRBV30 | NA | CAWSVLVGLGEQFF | TGTGCCTGGAGTGTACTAGTGGGCCTCGGTGAGCAGTTCTTC
NA | TRBJ2-2 | TRBV6-5 | NA | CASSYSGGTGELFF | TGTGCCAGCAGTTACTCGGGGGGCACCGGGGAGCTGTTTTTT
NA | TRBJ2-7 | TRBV5-4 | NA | CASSRAESVAYEQYF | TGTGCCAGCAGCCGCGCGGAATCGGTCGCCTACGAGCAGTACTTC
NA | TRBJ1-1 | TRBV7-2 | TRBD1 | CASSSISGRQGPAFF | TGTGCCAGCAGCTCTATATCAGGGCGACAGGGGCCGGCTTTCTTT
NA | TRBJ1-4 | TRBV6-5 | TRBD1 | CATRGVGGQEKLFF | TGTGCCACTCGCGGGGTAGGGGGCCAGGAAAAACTGTTTTTT
NA | TRBJ2-7 | TRBV2 | NA | CASRQFSYEQYF | TGTGCCAGTCGACAGTTCTCCTACGAGCAGTACTTC
NA | TRBJ2-7 | TRBV6-2/TRBV6-3 | NA | CASSYSYRYEQYF | TGTGCCAGCAGTTACTCTTACAGATACGAGCAGTACTTC
NA | TRBJ2-2 | TRBV4-1 | NA | CASSQDNSAGTGELFF | TGCGCCAGCAGCCAAGATAATTCGGCAGGGACCGGGGAGCTGTTTTTT
NA | TRBJ1-1 | TRBV7-9 | NA | CASSKQSGRNTEAFF | TGTGCCAGCAGCAAGCAGTCTGGGCGGAACACTGAAGCTTTCTTT
NA | TRBJ2-3 | TRBV6-4 | TRBD2 | CASSETGGGTDTQYF | TGTGCCAGCAGTGAAACGGGGGGGGGCACAGATACGCAGTATTTT
NA | TRBJ2-2 | TRBV4-3 | TRBD2 | CASSQAPGGRTGELFF | TGCGCCAGCAGCCAAGCGCCGGGGGGGCGTACCGGGGAGCTGTTTTTT
NA | TRBJ2-2 | TRBV18 | NA | CASSLEQGGIAGELFF | TGTGCCAGCTCACTTGAGCAGGGTGGAATCGCCGGGGAGCTGTTTTTT
few | TRBJ2-6 | TRBV29-1 | NA | CSVDGSSGANVLTF | TGCAGCGTTGACGGGAGCTCTGGGGCCAACGTCCTGACTTTC
once | TRBJ1-2 | TRBV7-9 | TRBD1 | CASSSSDRGYDYGYTF | TGTGCCAGCAGCTCCTCTGACAGGGGCTACGACTATGGCTACACCTTC
NA | TRBJ1-2 | TRBV3-1/TRBV3-2 | TRBD1 | CASSQRQGFYGYTF | TGTGCCAGCAGCCAACGACAGGGTTTCTATGGCTACACCTTC
NA | TRBJ2-1 | TRBV18 | NA | CASSRGPGLGNEQFF | TGTGCCAGCTCACGGGGTCCTGGACTGGGGAATGAGCAGTTCTTC
NA | TRBJ2-5 | TRBV10-2 | NA | CAGSPGNQETQYF | TGCGCCGGCTCGCCGGGAAACCAAGAGACCCAGTACTTC
once | TRBJ2-3 | TRBV29-1 | NA | CSVVVGVGDTQYF | TGCAGCGTTGTAGTAGGGGTCGGAGATACGCAGTATTTT
NA | TRBJ1-1 | TRBV27 | NA | CASSLPGEGAFF | TGTGCCAGCAGTTTACCAGGGGAGGGAGCTTTCTTT
NA | TRBJ2-7 | TRBV3-1/TRBV3-2 | TRBD1 | CASSQHGTDLYEQYF | TGTGCCAGCAGCCAACATGGGACAGACCTCTACGAGCAGTACTTC
NA | TRBJ2-7 | TRBV7-9 | TRBD2 | CASSLVSGGHYEQYF | TGTGCCAGCAGCTTAGTCAGCGGGGGGCACTACGAGCAGTACTTC
NA | TRBJ1-3 | TRBV18 | NA | CASATGISGNTIYF | TGTGCCAGCGCTACAGGGATCAGTGGAAACACCATATATTTT
NA | TRBJ2-5 | TRBV18 | TRBD2 | CASSQGTSGETQYF | TGTGCCAGCTCACAAGGGACTAGTGGAGAGACCCAGTACTTC
NA | TRBJ1-1 | TRBV4-3 | NA | CASSQDGFGNTEAFF | TGCGCCAGCAGCCAAGACGGGTTTGGGAACACTGAAGCTTTCTTT
NA | TRBJ2-2 | TRBV19 | NA | CASSIRQSTNTGELFF | TGTGCCAGTAGTATCAGACAGAGTACGAACACCGGGGAGCTGTTTTTT
NA | TRBJ2-1 | TRBV7-8 | NA | CASSPPGVYYNEQFF | TGTGCCAGCAGCCCCCCCGGGGTTTACTACAATGAGCAGTTCTTC
NA | TRBJ2-7 | TRBV7-9 | TRBD2 | CASSSPGLVTGEQYF | TGTGCCAGCAGCTCGCCGGGACTAGTTACGGGCGAGCAGTACTTC
NA | TRBJ1-1 | TRBV5-1 | NA | CASSLDRNTEAFF | TGCGCCAGCAGCTTGGATAGGAACACTGAAGCTTTCTTT
NA | TRBJ1-2 | TRBV6-5 | NA | CASSRGPENYGYTF | TGTGCCAGCAGTCGGGGTCCGGAGAACTATGGCTACACCTTC